This TCR beta chain was sequenced during a study of blood T cell repertoires in COVID-19. Study in general: Samples of COVID-19 (acute and convalescent) were obtained from the United States, Italy and Spain. The cDNA or gDNA used as material had been derived from T cells, B-cell-depleted T cells, or PBMCs.

In the source study's methods: Reference gene primer amplification gave nucleated cell count estimates. Repertoires were generated with immunoSEQ multiplex PCR, while TCRdb's copy carries only in-frame clones and drops some. D and trimming were read from the DNA, whereas the V and J calls and clone size are those reported in that table. The sample has about 160,000 clones, approximately 78% seen once. V was clipped by 0 bases and J by 0 bases; unmatched bases: 5. The germline gives CDR1 LNHDA, CDR2 SQIVND (reference sequence). This CDR3 is built from 17 residues. The source material was peripheral blood. The V gene is TRBV19, the J gene TRBJ1-2; the match to TRBD1 covers 9 bases. The receptor was derived from a human donor in a cohort sampled during active COVID-19. In DNA, the CDR3 is TGTGCCAGTAGTATAGACCTGGGGACAGGGTCTAACTATGGCTACACCTTC. Encoded protein: CASSIDLGTGSNYGYTF.